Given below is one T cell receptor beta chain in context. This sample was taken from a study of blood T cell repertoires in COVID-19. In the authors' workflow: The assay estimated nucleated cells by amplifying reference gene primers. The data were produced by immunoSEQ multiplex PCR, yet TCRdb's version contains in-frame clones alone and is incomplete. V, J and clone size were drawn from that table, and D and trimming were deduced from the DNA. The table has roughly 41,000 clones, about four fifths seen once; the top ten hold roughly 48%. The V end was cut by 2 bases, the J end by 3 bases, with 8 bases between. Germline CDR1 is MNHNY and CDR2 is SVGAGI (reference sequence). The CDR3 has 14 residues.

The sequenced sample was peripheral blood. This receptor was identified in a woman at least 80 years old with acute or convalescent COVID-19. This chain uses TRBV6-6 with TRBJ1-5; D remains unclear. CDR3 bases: TGTGCCAGCAGTTACCTCTCGGTCAATCAGCCCCAGCATTTT. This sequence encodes CASSYLSVNQPQHF.